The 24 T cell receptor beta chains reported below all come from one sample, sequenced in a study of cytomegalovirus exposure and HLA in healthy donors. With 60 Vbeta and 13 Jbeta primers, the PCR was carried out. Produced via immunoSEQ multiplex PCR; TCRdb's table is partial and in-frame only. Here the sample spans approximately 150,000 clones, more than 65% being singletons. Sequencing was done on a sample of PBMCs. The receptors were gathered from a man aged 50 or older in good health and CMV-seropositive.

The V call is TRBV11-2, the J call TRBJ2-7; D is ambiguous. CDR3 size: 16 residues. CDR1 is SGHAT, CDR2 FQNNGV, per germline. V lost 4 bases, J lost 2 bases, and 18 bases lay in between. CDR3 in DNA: TGTGCCAGCAGCTCCAGTATCGCGATGGCGGCCTACGAGCAGTACTTC. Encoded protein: CASSSSIAMAAYEQYF.

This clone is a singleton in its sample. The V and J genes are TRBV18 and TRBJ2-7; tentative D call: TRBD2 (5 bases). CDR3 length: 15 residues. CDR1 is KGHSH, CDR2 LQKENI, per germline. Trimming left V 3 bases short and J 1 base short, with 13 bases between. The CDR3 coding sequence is TGTGCCAGCTCACCCCCCGGGCTAGCTTCCTACGAGCAGTACTTC. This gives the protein CASSPPGLASYEQYF.

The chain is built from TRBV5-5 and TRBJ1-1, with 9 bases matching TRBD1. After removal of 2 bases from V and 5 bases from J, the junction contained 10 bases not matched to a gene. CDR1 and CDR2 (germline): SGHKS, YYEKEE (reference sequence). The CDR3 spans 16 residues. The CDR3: CASSLVWDREGTEAFF. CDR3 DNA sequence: TGTGCCAGCAGCTTAGTCTGGGACAGGGAGGGGACTGAAGCTTTCTTT.

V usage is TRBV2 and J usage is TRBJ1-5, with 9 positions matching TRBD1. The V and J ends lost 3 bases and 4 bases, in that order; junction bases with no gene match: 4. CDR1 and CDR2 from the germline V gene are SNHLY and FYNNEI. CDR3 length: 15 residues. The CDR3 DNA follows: TGTGCCAGCAGTGACCACAGGGGGCGGAATCAGCCCCAGCATTTT. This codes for CASSDHRGRNQPQHF.

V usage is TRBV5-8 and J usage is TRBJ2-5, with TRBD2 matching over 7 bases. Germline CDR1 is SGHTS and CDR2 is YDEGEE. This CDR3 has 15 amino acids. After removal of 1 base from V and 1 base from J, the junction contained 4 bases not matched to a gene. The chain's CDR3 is CASSLRGRVQETQYF. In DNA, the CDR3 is TGTGCCAGCAGCTTGCGAGGGAGGGTCCAAGAGACCCAGTACTTC. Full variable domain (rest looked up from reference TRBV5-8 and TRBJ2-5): EAGVTQSPTHLIKTRGQQATLRCSPISGHTSVYWYQQALGLGLQFLLWYDEGEERNRGNFPPRFSGRQFPNYSSELNVNALELEDSALYLCASSLRGRVQETQYFGPGTRLLVL.

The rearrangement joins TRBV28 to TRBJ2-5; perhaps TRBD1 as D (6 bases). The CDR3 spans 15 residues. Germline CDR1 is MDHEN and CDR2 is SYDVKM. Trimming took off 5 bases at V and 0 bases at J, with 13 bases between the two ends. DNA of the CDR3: TGTGCCAGCAGTACCGCGCAGGGGTACCAAGAGACCCAGTACTTC. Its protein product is CASSTAQGYQETQYF.

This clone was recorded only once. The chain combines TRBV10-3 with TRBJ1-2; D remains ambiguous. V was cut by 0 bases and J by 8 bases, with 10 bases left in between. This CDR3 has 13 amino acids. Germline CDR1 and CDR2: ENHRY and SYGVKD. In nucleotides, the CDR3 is TGTGCCATCAGTGAGTCCAGCAGGCCGGGCTACACCTTC. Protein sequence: CAISESSRPGYTF.

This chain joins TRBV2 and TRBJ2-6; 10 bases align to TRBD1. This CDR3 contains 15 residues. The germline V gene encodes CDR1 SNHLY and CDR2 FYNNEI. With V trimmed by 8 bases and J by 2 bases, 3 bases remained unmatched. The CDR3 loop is CASQGQGAGANVLTF. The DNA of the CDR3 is TGTGCCAGCCAAGGACAGGGGGCTGGGGCCAACGTCCTGACTTTC.

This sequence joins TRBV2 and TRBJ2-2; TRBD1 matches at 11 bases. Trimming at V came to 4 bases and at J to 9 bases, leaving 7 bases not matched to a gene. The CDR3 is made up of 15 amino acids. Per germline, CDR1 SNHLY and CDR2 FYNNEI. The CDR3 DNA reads TGTGCCAGCAGTGGCGGGACAGGGGGTGTCCGGGAGCTGTTTTTT. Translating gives CASSGGTGGVRELFF.

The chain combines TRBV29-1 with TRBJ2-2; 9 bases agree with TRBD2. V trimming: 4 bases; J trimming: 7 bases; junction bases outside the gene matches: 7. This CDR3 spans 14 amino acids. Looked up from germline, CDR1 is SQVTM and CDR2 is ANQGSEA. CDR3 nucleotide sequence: TGCAGCGTTGTCAGTAGCGGGAGCGTCGGGGAGCTGTTTTTT. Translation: CSVVSSGSVGELFF.

The CDR3 region is CASSFASTDTQYF. The CDR3, as DNA: TGCGCCAGCAGCTTTGCGTCCACAGATACGCAGTATTTT. This chain connects TRBV5-1 to TRBJ2-3; D gene ambiguous. The CDR3 totals 13 residues. V lost 2 bases, J lost 2 bases, and 6 bases lay in between. The germline V gene has CDR1 SGHRS and CDR2 YFSETQ.

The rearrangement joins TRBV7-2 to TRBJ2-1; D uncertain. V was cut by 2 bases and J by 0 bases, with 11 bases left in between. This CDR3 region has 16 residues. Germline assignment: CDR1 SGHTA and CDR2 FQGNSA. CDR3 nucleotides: TGTGCCAGCAGCTTAACGGCGGAGAGCTCCTACAATGAGCAGTTCTTC. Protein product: CASSLTAESSYNEQFF. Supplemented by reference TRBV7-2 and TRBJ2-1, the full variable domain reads GAGVSQSPSNKVTEKGKDVELRCDPISGHTALYWYRQSLGQGLEFLIYFQGNSAPDKSGLPSDRFSAERTGGSVSTLTIQRTQQEDSAVYLCASSLTAESSYNEQFFGPGTRLTVL.

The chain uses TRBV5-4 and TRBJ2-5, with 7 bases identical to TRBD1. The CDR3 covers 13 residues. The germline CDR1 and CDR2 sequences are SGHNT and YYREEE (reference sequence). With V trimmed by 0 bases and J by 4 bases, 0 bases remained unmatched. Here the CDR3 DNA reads TGTGCCAGCAGCTTGGACAGGGGAGAGACCCAGTACTTC. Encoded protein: CASSLDRGETQYF.

CDR3 in amino acids: CASSHYLQQGNSNQPQHF. The DNA for the CDR3 is TGTGCCAGCAGTCACTATCTCCAACAGGGAAATAGCAATCAGCCCCAGCATTTT. The chain recombines TRBV28 with TRBJ1-5; a weak D match, TRBD1 (6 bases). Germline CDR1 is MDHEN and CDR2 is SYDVKM. V shed 5 bases and J shed 0 bases, with 20 bases lying between them. The CDR3 has 18 amino acids.

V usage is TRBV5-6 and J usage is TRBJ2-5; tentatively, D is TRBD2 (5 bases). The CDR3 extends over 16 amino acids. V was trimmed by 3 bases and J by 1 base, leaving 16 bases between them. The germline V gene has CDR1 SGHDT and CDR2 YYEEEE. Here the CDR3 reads CASSSDSELLQETQYF. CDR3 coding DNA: TGTGCCAGCAGCTCTGATAGCGAACTGCTCCAAGAGACCCAGTACTTC.

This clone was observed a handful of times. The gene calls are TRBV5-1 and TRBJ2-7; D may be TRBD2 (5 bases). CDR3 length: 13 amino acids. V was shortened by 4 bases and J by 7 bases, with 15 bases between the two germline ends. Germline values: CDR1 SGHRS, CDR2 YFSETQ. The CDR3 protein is CASSPPETGEQYF. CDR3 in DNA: TGCGCCAGCAGCCCCCCTGAGACGGGGGAGCAGTACTTC.

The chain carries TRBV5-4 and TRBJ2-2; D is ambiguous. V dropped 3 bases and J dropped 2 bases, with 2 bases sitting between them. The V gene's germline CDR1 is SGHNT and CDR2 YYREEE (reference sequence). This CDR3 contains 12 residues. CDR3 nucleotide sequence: TGTGCCAGCAGCTCTAACACCGGGGAGCTGTTTTTT. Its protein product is CASSSNTGELFF.

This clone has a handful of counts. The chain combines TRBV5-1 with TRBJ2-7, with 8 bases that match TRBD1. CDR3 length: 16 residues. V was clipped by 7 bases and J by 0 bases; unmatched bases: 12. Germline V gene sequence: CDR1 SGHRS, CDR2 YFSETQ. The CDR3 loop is CASSVTFGQGSYEQYF. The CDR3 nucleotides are TGCGCCAGCTCAGTTACTTTCGGACAGGGCTCCTACGAGCAGTACTTC.

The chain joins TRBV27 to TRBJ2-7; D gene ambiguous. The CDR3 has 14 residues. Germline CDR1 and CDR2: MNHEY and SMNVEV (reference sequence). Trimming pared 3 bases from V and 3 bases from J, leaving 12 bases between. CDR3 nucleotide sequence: TGTGCCAGCAGTTTGACATCAGGCAACTACGAGCAGTACTTC. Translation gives CASSLTSGNYEQYF.

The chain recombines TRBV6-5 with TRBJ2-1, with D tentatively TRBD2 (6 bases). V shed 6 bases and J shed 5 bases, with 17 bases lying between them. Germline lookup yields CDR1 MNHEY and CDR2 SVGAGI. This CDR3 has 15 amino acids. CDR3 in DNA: TGTGCCAGCAGGTCAGGCCAGGGAGGTGACAATGAGCAGTTCTTC. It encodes CASRSGQGGDNEQFF.

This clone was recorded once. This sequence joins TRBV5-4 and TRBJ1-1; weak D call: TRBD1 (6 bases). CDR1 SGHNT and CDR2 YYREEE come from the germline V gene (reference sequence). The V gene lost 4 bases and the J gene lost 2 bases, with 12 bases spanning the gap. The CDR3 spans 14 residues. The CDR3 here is CASSPQGFNTEAFF. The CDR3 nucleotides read TGTGCCAGCAGCCCACAGGGTTTTAACACTGAAGCTTTCTTT.

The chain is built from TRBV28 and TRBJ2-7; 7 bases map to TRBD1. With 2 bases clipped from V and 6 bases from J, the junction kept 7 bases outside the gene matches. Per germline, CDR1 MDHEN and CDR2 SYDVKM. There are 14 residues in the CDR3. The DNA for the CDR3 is TGTGCCAGCAGTTTAAAAGGACAGGAGGTCGAGCAGTACTTC. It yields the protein CASSLKGQEVEQYF.

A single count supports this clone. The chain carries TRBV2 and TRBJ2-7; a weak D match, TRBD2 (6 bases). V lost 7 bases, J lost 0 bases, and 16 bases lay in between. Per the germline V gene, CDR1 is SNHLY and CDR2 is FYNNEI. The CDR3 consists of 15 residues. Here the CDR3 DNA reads TGTGCCAGCACCGAGGAGGGAGCTAGCTCCTACGAGCAGTACTTC. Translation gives CASTEEGASSYEQYF.

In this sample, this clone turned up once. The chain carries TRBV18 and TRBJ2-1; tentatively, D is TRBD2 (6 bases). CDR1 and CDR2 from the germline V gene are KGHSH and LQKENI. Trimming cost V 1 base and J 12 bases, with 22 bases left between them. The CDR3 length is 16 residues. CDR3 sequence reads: CASSPLGGATRAGQFF. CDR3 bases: TGTGCCAGCTCACCACTTGGGGGAGCCACCAGAGCGGGGCAGTTCTTC.